Below, one TCR beta chain is given with its context. These data belong to a study of blood T cell repertoires in COVID-19. In the study overall: Spain, Italy and the United States supplied samples that represented acute and convalescent COVID-19. PBMCs, B-cell-depleted T cells, or T cells provided the cDNA or gDNA that made up the material.

Some clones are missing from TCRdb's copy, which holds only in-frame ones; the method was immunoSEQ multiplex PCR. The repertoire holds about 200,000 clones, over 75% seen once, with 0.53% in the top ten. This CDR3 spans 16 amino acids. Trimming shortened V by 0 bases and J by 7 bases, and 14 bases separated the two germline ends. The germline V gene encodes CDR1 KGHDR and CDR2 SFDVKD. The V gene is TRBV24-1, the J gene TRBJ2-2; D perhaps matches TRBD2 (5 bases). The source material was peripheral blood. The clonotype originates from a man between 50 and 59 years old with acute or convalescent COVID-19. In DNA form, the CDR3 reads TGTGCCACCAGTGATTTGCAGAGGGAAAAGGACGGGGAGCTGTTTTTT. Amino acid sequence: CATSDLQREKDGELFF.